These T cell receptor beta chains were read from a single sample in a study of OX40 agonist ivuxolimab in advanced cancers. Profiled with immunoSEQ multiplex PCR; TCRdb holds only in-frame clones, not every one. The sample lists tens of thousands of clones, about nine tenths occurring once. This specimen was CD4+ or CD8+ T cells sorted from blood, taken in a trial of the OX40 agonist ivuxolimab. All receptors come from an adult with an advanced solid tumor such as melanoma, head and neck, liver or kidney cancer. Both conserved end residues are part of each CDR3. The order of the fields is D gene, J gene, V gene, clone size, CDR3 DNA, CDR3 protein. D genes are given only for firm matches. Size values are once, few and many counts, or a class for expanded clones, and some rows have none.

d_call: NA
j_call: TRBJ2-7
v_call: TRBV5-1
clone_size: NA
cdr3_nt: TGCGCCTCACACCGGGAATCCTCCTACGAGCAGTACTTC
cdr3_aa: CASHRESSYEQYF

d_call: NA
j_call: TRBJ1-2
v_call: TRBV18
clone_size: NA
cdr3_nt: TGTGCCAGCTCACCACAGGGTTCTAACTATGGCTACACCTTC
cdr3_aa: CASSPQGSNYGYTF

d_call: NA
j_call: TRBJ2-2
v_call: TRBV2
clone_size: NA
cdr3_nt: TGTGCCGGGACGGACAACACCGGGGAGCTGTTTTTT
cdr3_aa: CAGTDNTGELFF

d_call: TRBD1
j_call: TRBJ1-4
v_call: TRBV10-3
clone_size: NA
cdr3_nt: TGTGCCATCAGTGAAGCGAGGGGGCGAGCTAATGAAAAACTGTTTTTT
cdr3_aa: CAISEARGRANEKLFF

d_call: TRBD2
j_call: TRBJ2-1
v_call: TRBV20-1
clone_size: once
cdr3_nt: TGCAGTGTCAGACTAGCGGGGGAGCAGTTCTTC
cdr3_aa: CSVRLAGEQFF

d_call: TRBD2
j_call: TRBJ2-1
v_call: TRBV5-6
clone_size: once
cdr3_nt: TGTGCCAGCACCTTCGGACTAGCGGGAGGGCTCTTTATCGATGAGCAGTTCTTC
cdr3_aa: CASTFGLAGGLFIDEQFF

d_call: NA
j_call: TRBJ1-2
v_call: TRBV10-3
clone_size: NA
cdr3_nt: TGTGCCATCAGCCCCCAGCCGAGGGCAGGCGATAACTATGGCTACACCTTC
cdr3_aa: CAISPQPRAGDNYGYTF

d_call: NA
j_call: TRBJ1-1
v_call: TRBV18
clone_size: NA
cdr3_nt: TGTGCCAGCTCACCACGTAAAGGGGAGAACACTGAAGCTTTCTTT
cdr3_aa: CASSPRKGENTEAFF

d_call: NA
j_call: TRBJ2-5
v_call: TRBV7-2
clone_size: NA
cdr3_nt: TGTGCCAGCAGCTTTGGGGTAGGGCAAGAGACCCAGTACTTC
cdr3_aa: CASSFGVGQETQYF

d_call: NA
j_call: TRBJ2-3
v_call: TRBV6-5
clone_size: NA
cdr3_nt: TGTGCCAGCCAAGCCTTGAGGGATACGCAGTATTTT
cdr3_aa: CASQALRDTQYF

d_call: TRBD1
j_call: TRBJ2-2
v_call: TRBV29-1
clone_size: few
cdr3_nt: TGCAGCGCCCGGACAGGGGCTGTGAACACCGGGGAGCTGTTTTTT
cdr3_aa: CSARTGAVNTGELFF

d_call: NA
j_call: TRBJ2-5
v_call: TRBV19
clone_size: NA
cdr3_nt: TGTGCCAGTAGTGGGACACATCAAGAGACCCAGTACTTC
cdr3_aa: CASSGTHQETQYF

d_call: NA
j_call: TRBJ1-3
v_call: TRBV19
clone_size: NA
cdr3_nt: NA
cdr3_aa: CASSILANIASRGGNTIYF

d_call: NA
j_call: TRBJ1-4
v_call: TRBV29-1
clone_size: NA
cdr3_nt: TGCAGCGCCCAGACACATCCCCGTGAAAAACTGTTTTTT
cdr3_aa: CSAQTHPREKLFF

d_call: NA
j_call: TRBJ2-3
v_call: TRBV4-2
clone_size: NA
cdr3_nt: TGTGCCAGCAGCCAGGACTATTTGGGACCGGGGAATACGCAGTATTTT
cdr3_aa: CASSQDYLGPGNTQYF

d_call: NA
j_call: TRBJ1-2
v_call: TRBV6-5
clone_size: NA
cdr3_nt: TGTGCCAGCAGTTACGGCAGGGAGGACGGCTACACCTTC
cdr3_aa: CASSYGREDGYTF

d_call: TRBD2
j_call: TRBJ2-2
v_call: TRBV30
clone_size: NA
cdr3_nt: TGTGCCTGGACGGGGGAGGGTTTCGGGGAGCTGTTTTTT
cdr3_aa: CAWTGEGFGELFF

d_call: NA
j_call: TRBJ2-3
v_call: TRBV30
clone_size: NA
cdr3_nt: TGTGCCTGGAGTGTTGGTTTCACAGATACGCAGTATTTT
cdr3_aa: CAWSVGFTDTQYF

d_call: NA
j_call: TRBJ2-7
v_call: TRBV5-4
clone_size: NA
cdr3_nt: TGTGCCAGCAGCTTGCCGGGCGCTAGCTCCTACGAGCAGTACTTC
cdr3_aa: CASSLPGASSYEQYF

d_call: TRBD1
j_call: TRBJ2-4
v_call: TRBV7-9
clone_size: NA
cdr3_nt: TGTGCCAGCAGCCTTCCGGGACAGGGAAACATTCAGTACTTC
cdr3_aa: CASSLPGQGNIQYF

d_call: NA
j_call: TRBJ1-5
v_call: TRBV6-5
clone_size: NA
cdr3_nt: TGTGCCAGCAGCCATACCAATCAGCCCCAGCATTTT
cdr3_aa: CASSHTNQPQHF

d_call: NA
j_call: TRBJ1-1
v_call: TRBV19
clone_size: few
cdr3_nt: TGTGCCAGTAGTATAGGATCGGGCACTGAAGCTTTCTTT
cdr3_aa: CASSIGSGTEAFF

d_call: TRBD1
j_call: TRBJ1-4
v_call: TRBV18
clone_size: NA
cdr3_nt: TGTGCCAGCGCGTTGGGACAGGAAAAACTGTTTTTT
cdr3_aa: CASALGQEKLFF

d_call: NA
j_call: TRBJ2-3
v_call: TRBV28
clone_size: NA
cdr3_nt: TGTGCCAGCAACCCCCGGGACGGTTCTTCAGGCGCAGATACGCAGTATTTT
cdr3_aa: CASNPRDGSSGADTQYF

d_call: NA
j_call: TRBJ1-2
v_call: TRBV21-1
clone_size: NA
cdr3_nt: TGTGCCAGCCAACTAATATTACTTCCTGGCTACACCTTC
cdr3_aa: CASQLILLPGYTF

d_call: TRBD2
j_call: TRBJ2-7
v_call: TRBV6-5
clone_size: NA
cdr3_nt: TGTGCCAGCAGTTTCGGACTAGCGGGATCGCACGAGCAGTACTTC
cdr3_aa: CASSFGLAGSHEQYF

d_call: NA
j_call: TRBJ2-1
v_call: TRBV7-9
clone_size: NA
cdr3_nt: TGTGCCAGCAGCCCCCAGGGGTCCTACAATGAGCAGTTCTTC
cdr3_aa: CASSPQGSYNEQFF

d_call: TRBD1
j_call: TRBJ2-7
v_call: TRBV12-5
clone_size: few
cdr3_nt: TGTGCTAGTGGTTTGGACAGGGGCTACGAGCAGTACTTC
cdr3_aa: CASGLDRGYEQYF

d_call: NA
j_call: TRBJ2-7
v_call: TRBV15
clone_size: NA
cdr3_nt: TGTGCCACCAGCAGAGACCCTCTCTACGAGCAGTACTTC
cdr3_aa: CATSRDPLYEQYF